This T cell receptor (beta chain) derives from a study of T-cell memory formation after mild COVID-19. With respect to this clonotype: Its antigen remains unknown.

Study-wide points: Clones that contracted from day 15 to 85 were balanced CD4/CD8, while later expanders leaned CD4+. For second-wave clones that peaked at day 37, SARS-CoV-2 specificity went unverified.

5'RACE primed at constant segments yielded TCR alpha and TCR beta cDNA libraries bearing sample barcodes and UMIs. TCRdb re-called the 5' RACE reads with MiXCR, one entry per CDR3 protein. The profile shows 550,000 to 600,000 distinct CDR3 sequences, 17% of them singletons. The sequence came from an adult woman who had mild COVID-19 (a few samples of this study predate the infection). Cell type and time point are not known. Source material: PBMCs or a T cell subset sorted from them (not recorded which).

The CDR3 region is CASSPVGGYEQYF. The CDR3 nucleotides are TGTGCCAGTAGCCCTGTAGGGGGCTACGAGCAGTACTTC. The chain links TRBV19 to TRBJ2-7; the D gene is possibly TRBD1 (6 bases). The CDR3 has 13 residues. Trimming took off 6 bases at V and 3 bases at J, with 12 bases between the two ends. Germline V gene sequence: CDR1 LNHDA, CDR2 SQIVND (reference sequence).